Below, 10 T cell receptor beta chains from the same sample are listed, as sequenced in a study of blood T cell repertoires in COVID-19. TCRdb's copy holds only in-frame clones and misses some; the assay was immunoSEQ multiplex PCR. The sample comprises 150,000 or so clones, 75% to 90% of which are singletons, and roughly 3.9% rests with the top ten. Sequenced: PBMCs or T cells enriched from blood (not recorded which). The source is a woman aged 40 to 50 who had been exposed to COVID-19.

The chain combines TRBV28 with TRBJ2-7; 10 bases align to TRBD2. This CDR3 contains 14 residues. Germline assignment: CDR1 MDHEN and CDR2 SYDVKM. The junction had 6 bases not matched to a gene; V was cut back by 7 bases and J by 3 bases. This CDR3 is CASNPLAGVYEQYF. In nucleotides, the CDR3 is TGTGCCAGCAACCCCCTAGCGGGAGTCTACGAGCAGTACTTC.

The J gene is TRBJ2-7, the V gene TRBV10-1; 9 bases align to TRBD1. Germline CDR1 reads WNHNN; CDR2 reads SYGVQD (reference sequence). V lost 6 bases, J lost 2 bases, and 5 bases stayed unmatched. The CDR3 is made up of 14 amino acids. Here the CDR3 DNA reads TGCGCCAGCAGCCCGGGACAGGGCACCTACGAGCAGTACTTC. It is translated as CASSPGQGTYEQYF.

There are a few counts of this clone. This chain joins TRBV5-1 and TRBJ1-1; D unresolved. This CDR3 is 14 amino acids long. The V gene's germline CDR1 is SGHRS and CDR2 YFSETQ. Trimming removed 3 bases at V and 3 bases at J, with 12 bases between. CDR3 in amino acids: CASSWREGDTEAFF. CDR3 coding DNA: TGCGCCAGCAGCTGGCGGGAGGGCGACACTGAAGCTTTCTTT. Full variable domain (remainder filled in from reference TRBV5-1 and TRBJ1-1): KAGVTQTPRYLIKTRGQQVTLSCSPISGHRSVSWYQQTPGQGLQFLFEYFSETQRNKGNFPGRFSGRQFSNSRSEMNVSTLELGDSALYLCASSWREGDTEAFFGQGTRLTVV.

This sequence joins TRBV2 and TRBJ2-7; 7 bases are shared with TRBD2. The CDR3 spans 12 residues. Germline CDR1 and CDR2: SNHLY and FYNNEI. Trimming took 6 bases from V and 6 from J; bases not matched to a gene: 5. This chain's CDR3 is CASRGGTLEQYF. The CDR3 coding sequence is TGTGCCAGCAGGGGGGGGACCCTCGAGCAGTACTTC.

The chain carries TRBV7-2 and TRBJ1-1; no clear D gene. The V end lost 1 base, the J end lost 8 bases, and 8 bases lay between the germline ends. Germline V gives CDR1 SGHTA, CDR2 FQGNSA. There are 12 residues in the CDR3. In nucleotides, the CDR3 is TGTGCCAGCAGCTTAGGTTGGGAGGAAGCTTTCTTT. This codes for CASSLGWEEAFF.

The chain links TRBV11-2 to TRBJ2-3; no firm D call. Trimming cost V 5 bases and J 3 bases, with 3 bases left between them. Germline V gene sequence: CDR1 SGHAT, CDR2 FQNNGV. The CDR3 spans 11 residues. This chain's CDR3 is CASSETDTQYF. CDR3 nucleotide sequence: TGTGCCAGCAGCGAGACAGATACGCAGTATTTT.

The genes are TRBV2 and TRBJ1-4; D is possibly TRBD1 (5 bases). Looked up from germline, CDR1 is SNHLY and CDR2 is FYNNEI. The CDR3 extends over 14 amino acids. V lost 6 bases, J lost 4 bases, and 12 bases lay in between. CDR3 in DNA: TGTGCCAGCAGACTAACGGGACTTAATGAAAAACTGTTTTTT. It codes for CASRLTGLNEKLFF.

V and J are TRBV6-4 and TRBJ1-1; TRBD1 aligns across 7 bases. CDR1 is MRHNA and CDR2 is SNTAGT in the germline V gene. The CDR3 is 13 residues long. V dropped 6 bases and J dropped 3; count of bases not matched to a gene: 4. CDR3 sequence (DNA): TGTGCCAGCAGCGCCGGGACAGACACTGAAGCTTTCTTT. Its translation: CASSAGTDTEAFF.

V gene TRBV21-1 combines with J gene TRBJ2-7; the table's TRBD2 call for D was not verified on the DNA. TRBV21-1 is a pseudogene segment. This CDR3 spans 9 amino acids. CDR3 in amino acids: CASSLSFPF. DNA for the CDR3: TGTGCCAGCAGCCTATCGTTCCCTTTC.

The chain uses TRBV5-4 and TRBJ2-1; TRBD2 aligns across 7 bases. The CDR3 consists of 16 residues. CDR1 and CDR2 from the germline V gene are SGHNT and YYREEE (reference sequence). The trim removed 4 bases at V and 5 bases at J, leaving 12 bases unmatched. The CDR3 nucleotides are TGTGCCAGCAGCCCGGATGGCGGGAGTTGGAACAATGAGCAGTTCTTC. Its protein is CASSPDGGSWNNEQFF.